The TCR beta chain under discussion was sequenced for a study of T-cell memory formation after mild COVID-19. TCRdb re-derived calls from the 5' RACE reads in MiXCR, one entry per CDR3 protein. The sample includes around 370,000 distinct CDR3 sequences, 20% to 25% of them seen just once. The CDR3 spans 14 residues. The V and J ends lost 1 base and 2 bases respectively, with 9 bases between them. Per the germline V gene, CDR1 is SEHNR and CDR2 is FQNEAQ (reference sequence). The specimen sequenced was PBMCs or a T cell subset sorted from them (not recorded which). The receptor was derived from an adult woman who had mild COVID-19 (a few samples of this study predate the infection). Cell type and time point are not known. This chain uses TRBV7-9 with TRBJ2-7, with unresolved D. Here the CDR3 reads CASSLVNSPYEQYF. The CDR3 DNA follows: TGTGCCAGCAGCTTAGTGAACAGTCCCTACGAGCAGTACTTC.